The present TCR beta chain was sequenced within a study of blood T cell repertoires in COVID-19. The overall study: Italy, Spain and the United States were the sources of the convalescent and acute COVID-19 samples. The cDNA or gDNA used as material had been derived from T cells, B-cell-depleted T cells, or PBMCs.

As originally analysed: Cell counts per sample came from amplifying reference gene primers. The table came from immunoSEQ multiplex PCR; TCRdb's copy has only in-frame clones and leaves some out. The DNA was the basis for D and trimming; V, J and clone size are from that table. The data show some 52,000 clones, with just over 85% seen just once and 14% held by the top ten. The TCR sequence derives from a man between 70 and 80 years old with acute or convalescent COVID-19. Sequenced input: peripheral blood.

The CDR3 region is CASSSNRGESPLHF. The DNA for the CDR3 is TGCGCCAGCAGCTCAAACAGGGGTGAATCACCCCTCCACTTT. The gene calls are TRBV5-1 and TRBJ1-6; 7 bases map to TRBD1. The CDR3 loop spans 14 amino acids. V lost 3 bases to trimming and J lost 10 bases; unmatched junction nucleotides: 7. Germline V gene lookup returns CDR1 SGHRS and CDR2 YFSETQ.